This T cell receptor beta chain appears in the sequencing data of a study of PD-1 blockade in mismatch repair-deficient tumors. Repertoires were generated with immunoSEQ multiplex PCR, while TCRdb's copy carries only in-frame clones and drops some. Of approximately 50,000 clones in the sample, roughly 75% were seen once. Study results and limitations: Tumor-resident clones, often absent from pretreatment blood, expanded after pembrolizumab and then contracted.

Comments on this clone: The antigen remains undetermined.

PCR or immunohistochemistry showed mismatch repair deficiency in every enrolled patient. This TCR derives from an adult with mismatch repair-deficient cancer. The sequences come from peripheral blood, collected 4 weeks after starting pembrolizumab.

Written as DNA, the CDR3 is TGTGCCTGGAGTCATGGACTAGCGGGATCGGTCGGGGAGCTGTTTTTT. Its translation: CAWSHGLAGSVGELFF. The chain is built from TRBV30 and TRBJ2-2; TRBD2 matches 12 bases. Germline loops: CDR1 GTSNPN, CDR2 SVGIG (reference sequence). The ends lost 2 bases at V and 7 bases at J; junction bases unmatched: 8. The CDR3 runs 16 residues.